The 9 T cell receptor beta chains below were found in one sample sequenced in a study of response to subunit inactivated influenza vaccine. One entry per CDR3 protein, called by TCRdb with MiXCR from the RT-PCR reads. The repertoire consists of 450,000 to 600,000 distinct CDR3 sequences, with under 9% occurring once and the leading ten covering approximately 13%. The sequences come from PBMCs from blood, collected roughly 24 months after vaccination. All receptors derive from a man aged 50 to 69 who received an inactivated influenza vaccine.

This clonotype has only a few counts. This sequence joins TRBV11-2 and TRBJ2-1, with 8 bases fitting TRBD1. This CDR3 has 14 amino acids. CDR1 and CDR2 (germline): SGHAT, FQNNGV. Germline trimming cut 3 bases from V and 9 bases from J; bases unmatched to any gene: 7. This CDR3 reads CASSFWDRNSEQFF. The DNA for the CDR3 is TGTGCCAGCAGCTTTTGGGACAGGAATAGTGAGCAGTTCTTC.

The chain links TRBV3-1 to TRBJ2-2; D gene ambiguous. Germline values: CDR1 LGHDT, CDR2 YNNKEL (reference sequence). The V and J ends lost 3 bases and 2 bases respectively, with 7 bases between them. The CDR3 length is 14 residues. The CDR3 spells CASSHSVNTGELFF. CDR3 bases: TGTGCCAGCAGCCACTCTGTAAACACCGGGGAGCTGTTTTTT.

This clonotype occurred a few times. This sequence joins TRBV20-1 and TRBJ2-1; 9 bases agree with TRBD2. Germline CDR1 reads DFQATT; CDR2 reads SNEGSKA (reference sequence). This CDR3 contains 14 residues. Germline trimming cut 2 bases from V and 9 bases from J; bases unmatched to any gene: 8. The CDR3 protein is CSARWGGRGGEQFF. CDR3 coding DNA: TGCAGTGCTAGATGGGGCGGGAGGGGTGGTGAGCAGTTCTTC.

V gene TRBV5-6 combines with J gene TRBJ2-7, with 7 bases lining up with TRBD2. J was trimmed by 11 bases and V by 2 bases; bases with no gene match: 13. This CDR3 contains 14 residues. Germline values: CDR1 SGHDT, CDR2 YYEEEE. In nucleotides, the CDR3 is TGTGCCAGCAGCTTAGAGGGAGGCCGCAGCGGGAAGTACTTC. Translation: CASSLEGGRSGKYF.

This clonotype appeared many times. V gene TRBV7-2 combines with J gene TRBJ1-1; TRBD1 is a possible D gene (5 bases). The V end lost 5 bases, the J end lost 3 bases, and 13 bases lay between the germline ends. Germline V lookup: CDR1 SGHTA, CDR2 FQGNSA. The CDR3 is 14 residues long. In DNA, the CDR3 is TGTGCCAGCAGCACAAACCTGGGGGACACTGAAGCTTTCTTT. Translating gives CASSTNLGDTEAFF.

This clonotype was seen at least ten times. The V call is TRBV4-1, the J call TRBJ1-5; D might be TRBD1 (5 bases). This CDR3 spans 14 amino acids. V was trimmed by 5 bases and J by 2 bases, leaving 10 bases between them. Germline assignment: CDR1 MGHRA and CDR2 YSYEKL. DNA of the CDR3: TGCGCCAGCAGCGTACGGGACGGCAATCAGCCCCAGCATTTT. Amino acids: CASSVRDGNQPQHF.

This clonotype was observed a few times. V gene TRBV30 combines with J gene TRBJ2-7; 8 bases fit TRBD1. The CDR3 spans 13 residues. Germline V gene data show CDR1 as GTSNPN and CDR2 as SVGIG (reference sequence). Trimming removed 1 base from V and 3 bases from J; junction bases left unmatched: 2. The CDR3 DNA is TGTGCCTGGAGTGCGGACAGGGACTACGAGCAGTACTTC. As protein: CAWSADRDYEQYF. The full variable domain, its missing parts supplied by reference TRBV30 and TRBJ2-7, is SQTIHQWPATLVQPVGSPLSLECTVEGTSNPNLYWYRQAAGRGLQLLFYSVGIGQISSEVPQNLSASRPQDRQFILSSKKLLLSDSGFYLCAWSADRDYEQYFGPGTRLTVT.

This clonotype was seen repeatedly, ten times or more. The chain has TRBV12-3 or TRBV12-4 and TRBJ1-4, with TRBD1 matching 8 bases. Germline trimming cut 6 bases from V and 10 bases from J; bases unmatched to any gene: 10. The length of the CDR3 is 14 residues. The CDR3 sequence: CASSRTGRTGKLFF. CDR3 nucleotides: TGTGCCAGCAGCCGGACAGGGAGGACCGGAAAACTGTTTTTT.

This clonotype was recorded at least ten times. The chain combines TRBV18 with TRBJ1-3, with D possibly TRBD1 on 6 matching bases. V lost 6 bases to trimming and J lost 4 bases, with 13 bases between them. The CDR3 covers 14 residues. CDR1 and CDR2 (germline): KGHSH, LQKENI. The CDR3 DNA sequence: TGTGCCAGCTCGGAACAGGGAGGAGGAAACACCATATATTTT. It codes for CASSEQGGGNTIYF.